A selection of T cell receptor beta chains follows, all from one sample in a study of blood T cell repertoires in COVID-19. Only in-frame clones appear in the TCRdb table, and some are missing; sequencing was by immunoSEQ multiplex PCR. The sample has approximately 300,000 clones, 70% to 90% seen once. The sequencing input was PBMCs or T cells enriched from blood (not recorded which). These receptors were taken from a woman in her late teens or twenties who had recovered from COVID-19. Both conserved end residues are trimmed from each CDR3. Expanded clones get a size class; other rows say once, few or many, or leave the size out.

v_gene,abundance,j_gene,CDR3aa
TRBV28,-,TRBJ1-2,ATGLPGQGTSYGYT
TRBV3-1/TRBV3-2,-,TRBJ1-2,ASSTPTGTGDGYT
TRBV10-2,-,TRBJ2-5,ASSESVLAGGQETQY
TRBV6-1,-,TRBJ1-5,ASSDQGMQPQH
TRBV19,-,TRBJ2-7,ASSIGGNEQY
TRBV5-5,-,TRBJ1-6,ASSLQPNYNSPLH
TRBV9,-,TRBJ1-4,ASSAGQGAWEKLF
TRBV5-4,few,TRBJ1-1,ASSSVRQGTEAF
TRBV2,once,TRBJ1-1,ASTGQGALNTEAF
TRBV9,-,TRBJ1-2,ASSQTPTVYGYT
TRBV11-2,-,TRBJ2-7,ASSLDTPSAGTTYEQY
TRBV6-5,-,TRBJ2-2,ASSYREGRTGELF
TRBV7-2,-,TRBJ1-2,ASGVGGNYGYT
TRBV29-1,-,TRBJ1-1,STLQPPLNTEAF
TRBV13,-,TRBJ1-2,ASSFGSPNYGYT